These 19 T cell receptor beta chains were all obtained from the same sample, sequenced in a study of blood T cell repertoires in COVID-19. Some clones are missing from TCRdb's copy, which holds only in-frame ones; the method was immunoSEQ multiplex PCR. The sample yields some 50,000 clones, approximately 84% seen once. Sequenced: peripheral blood. The receptors shown here come from a human donor in a cohort sampled during active COVID-19.

The CDR3 DNA sequence: TGTGCCAGCAGTTTGGGGACAGGGAGGGAGACCCAGTACTTC. Protein sequence: CASSLGTGRETQYF. This chain links TRBV28 with TRBJ2-5, with TRBD1 matching 9 bases. Germline CDR1 MDHEN, CDR2 SYDVKM. The CDR3 consists of 14 residues. The J segment lost 5 bases and the V segment lost 3 bases, leaving 4 bases of the junction unmatched. The entire variable domain, with the rest obtained from reference TRBV28 and TRBJ2-5, is as follows: DVKVTQSSRYLVKRTGEKVFLECVQDMDHENMFWYRQDPGLGLRLIYFSYDVKMKEKGDIPEGYSVSREKKERFSLILESASTNQTSMYLCASSLGTGRETQYFGPGTRLLVL.

The chain uses TRBV2 and TRBJ2-5; 9 bases align to TRBD2. The CDR3 sequence is 16 residues long. V was clipped by 2 bases and J by 4 bases; unmatched bases: 8. In germline, CDR1 is SNHLY, CDR2 FYNNEI. CDR3: CASSERLAGAGETQYF. CDR3 coding DNA: TGTGCCAGCAGTGAACGTTTAGCGGGGGCAGGAGAGACCCAGTACTTC.

This clone has just a few counts. The rearrangement joins TRBV19 to TRBJ1-6; 7 nucleotides line up with TRBD1. V lost 3 bases and J lost 9; bases outside the gene matches: 14. The CDR3 consists of 17 residues. Germline V lookup: CDR1 LNHDA, CDR2 SQIVND (reference sequence). Here the CDR3 reads CASSMGPTGAGGSPLHF. In nucleotides, the CDR3 is TGTGCCAGTAGTATGGGACCCACAGGGGCGGGGGGTTCACCCCTCCACTTT.

This clone has only one observation. The V gene is TRBV7-9, the J gene TRBJ2-3, with 7 bases identical to TRBD1. After removal of 2 bases from V and 6 bases from J, the junction contained 8 bases not matched to a gene. This CDR3 has 15 amino acids. Looked up from germline, CDR1 is SEHNR and CDR2 is FQNEAQ (reference sequence). DNA for the CDR3: TGTGCCAGCAGCTTACGGGACAGCTTAAAGGATACGCAGTATTTT. Its translation: CASSLRDSLKDTQYF.

The chain has TRBV7-2 and TRBJ2-3, with 8 bases fitting TRBD2. Germline loops: CDR1 SGHTA, CDR2 FQGNSA. V was clipped by 4 bases and J by 2 bases; unmatched bases: 8. The CDR3 has 16 amino acids. DNA for the CDR3: TGTGCCAGCAGCTGGAGCGGGAGTCTCTTCACAGATACGCAGTATTTT. This gives the protein CASSWSGSLFTDTQYF. Filled out from reference TRBV7-2 and TRBJ2-3, the complete variable domain reads GAGVSQSPSNKVTEKGKDVELRCDPISGHTALYWYRQSLGQGLEFLIYFQGNSAPDKSGLPSDRFSAERTGGSVSTLTIQRTQQEDSAVYLCASSWSGSLFTDTQYFGPGTRLTVL.

The chain carries TRBV7-3 and TRBJ2-6, with a tentative D call TRBD2 (5 bases). Trimming pared 5 bases from V and 1 base from J, leaving 6 bases between. The CDR3 length is 14 residues. Per the germline V gene, CDR1 is SGHTA and CDR2 is FQGTGA. The CDR3 protein is CASSRESGANVLTF. The CDR3 region has the DNA TGTGCCAGCAGCCGGGAATCTGGGGCCAACGTCCTGACTTTC.

The V call is TRBV5-4, the J call TRBJ2-3, with no clear D. Trimming removed 4 bases from V and 1 base from J, with 13 bases in between. There are 15 residues in the CDR3. CDR1 and CDR2 from the germline V gene are SGHNT and YYREEE (reference sequence). CDR3 coding DNA: TGTGCCAGCAGCCCTCTAGTACCTGGCACAGATACGCAGTATTTT. Amino acid sequence: CASSPLVPGTDTQYF.

CDR3 sequence (DNA): TGTGCCAGCAGCCCCTCCCGGGGGGGTCAAGAGACCCAGTACTTC. It yields the protein CASSPSRGGQETQYF. V is TRBV7-7 and J is TRBJ2-5; 8 bases map to TRBD2. J was trimmed by 2 bases and V by 5 bases; bases with no gene match: 7. The CDR3 is made up of 15 amino acids. Germline V CDR1 and CDR2: SSHAT, FNYEAQ (reference sequence). Using reference TRBV7-7 and TRBJ2-5 for the parts outside the CDR3, the full variable domain is GAGVSQSPRYKVTKRGQDVTLRCDPISSHATLYWYQQALGQGPEFLTYFNYEAQPDKSGLPSDRFSAERPEGSISTLTIQRTEQRDSAMYRCASSPSRGGQETQYFGPGTRLLVL.

Only a few counts were recorded for this clone. The chain couples TRBV14 to TRBJ2-1; maybe TRBD2 (6 bases). The germline V and J ends were trimmed by 1 base and 0 bases, with 19 bases remaining between them. Germline CDR1 reads SGHDN; CDR2 reads FVKESK. This CDR3 is 19 amino acids long. The CDR3 reads CASSQAGWSGGASYNEQFF. Written as DNA, the CDR3 is TGTGCCAGCAGCCAAGCCGGGTGGTCTGGCGGGGCCTCCTACAATGAGCAGTTCTTC. Together with reference TRBV14 and TRBJ2-1, the CDR3 gives the full variable domain: EAGVTQFPSHSVIEKGQTVTLRCDPISGHDNLYWYRRVMGKEIKFLLHFVKESKQDESGMPNNRFLAERTGGTYSTLKVQPAELEDSGVYFCASSQAGWSGGASYNEQFFGPGTRLTVL.

The gene calls are TRBV7-2 and TRBJ1-2, with TRBD1 identical over 10 bases. CDR3 size: 14 residues. Germline V lookup: CDR1 SGHTA, CDR2 FQGNSA. The V gene end was trimmed by 2 bases and the J gene end by 4 bases; junction bases not matched to a gene: 1. CDR3 region: CASSLWTGGYGYTF. CDR3 DNA sequence: TGTGCCAGCAGCTTATGGACAGGGGGCTATGGCTACACCTTC. Looking up the rest from reference TRBV7-2 and TRBJ1-2 gives the full variable domain: GAGVSQSPSNKVTEKGKDVELRCDPISGHTALYWYRQSLGQGLEFLIYFQGNSAPDKSGLPSDRFSAERTGGSVSTLTIQRTQQEDSAVYLCASSLWTGGYGYTFGSGTRLTVV.

This clone was seen once. This chain links TRBV28 with TRBJ2-7; 9 bases are a match to TRBD2. The junction had 19 bases not matched to a gene; V was cut back by 4 bases and J by 3 bases. This CDR3 has 19 residues. CDR1 and CDR2 (germline): MDHEN, SYDVKM. CDR3 DNA: TGTGCCAGCAGTTCGAACCTTAAGCCCGGGACTAGCTTCTTCTACGAGCAGTACTTC. Protein product: CASSSNLKPGTSFFYEQYF.

This clone has just a few counts. The chain carries TRBV7-9 and TRBJ2-7; D remains unclear. Germline V gives CDR1 SEHNR, CDR2 FQNEAQ (reference sequence). The germline V and J ends were trimmed by 5 bases and 12 bases, with 17 bases remaining between them. The CDR3 contains 12 residues. The DNA for the CDR3 is TGTGCCAGCAGCCTCTCGAACCTCCGACTGTACTTC. Its translation is CASSLSNLRLYF.

The chain uses TRBV4-3 and TRBJ2-5, with D perhaps matching TRBD1 (5 bases). This CDR3 is 14 amino acids long. V gave up 2 bases and J gave up 5 bases, with 12 bases separating them. Germline CDR1 and CDR2: LGHNA and YSLEER. The CDR3, as DNA: TGCGCCAGCAGCCAAAATCAGGGAAGCGAGACCCAGTACTTC. Residues: CASSQNQGSETQYF.

V and J are TRBV27 and TRBJ1-5; 8 bases align to TRBD1. The V gene end was trimmed by 6 bases and the J gene end by 3 bases; junction bases not matched to a gene: 10. Germline V CDR1 and CDR2: MNHEY, SMNVEV (reference sequence). This CDR3 has 16 amino acids. CDR3: CASRVLGTGHNQPQHF. The CDR3 nucleotides read TGTGCCAGCAGGGTACTTGGGACAGGTCACAATCAGCCCCAGCATTTT.

This chain joins TRBV6-2 or TRBV6-3 and TRBJ2-7, with TRBD2 matching over 9 bases. CDR1 is MNHEY and CDR2 is SVGEGT in the germline V gene. The CDR3 sequence is 15 residues long. Trimming removed 2 bases from V and 6 bases from J; junction bases left unmatched: 8. The CDR3 DNA sequence: TGTGCCAGCAGTTACCCGGCGGGGGGGTTGGGCGAGCAGTACTTC. Residues: CASSYPAGGLGEQYF.

This clone was seen only once. The J gene is TRBJ2-7, the V gene TRBV2; TRBD1 might be the D (5 bases). This CDR3 is 13 amino acids long. Germline lookup yields CDR1 SNHLY and CDR2 FYNNEI. The V gene lost 6 bases and the J gene lost 2 bases, with 11 bases spanning the gap. The CDR3 coding sequence is TGTGCCAGCAGAGGGGATATGACCTACGAGCAGTACTTC. Protein: CASRGDMTYEQYF. The full variable domain, rest sourced from reference TRBV2 and TRBJ2-7, is EPEVTQTPSHQVTQMGQEVILRCVPISNHLYFYWYRQILGQKVEFLVSFYNNEISEKSEIFDDQFSVERPDGSNFTLKIRSTKLEDSAMYFCASRGDMTYEQYFGPGTRLTVT.

The rearrangement links TRBV29-1 to TRBJ2-1; no firm D call. CDR1 is SQVTM and CDR2 is ANQGSEA in the germline V gene. The CDR3 has 12 residues. Trimming left V 7 bases short and J 0 bases short, with 7 bases between. Written as DNA, the CDR3 is TGCAGCGGCTGGAGCTCCTACAATGAGCAGTTCTTC. Its translation: CSGWSSYNEQFF.

The J gene is TRBJ1-3, the V gene TRBV2; 10 bases agree with TRBD1. Per germline, CDR1 SNHLY and CDR2 FYNNEI. The junction had 6 bases not matched to a gene; V was cut back by 6 bases and J by 4 bases. The CDR3 has 15 residues. The CDR3 DNA sequence: TGTGCCAGCAGCTTCGACAGGGGGCAAGGAAACACCATATATTTT. Translated: CASSFDRGQGNTIYF. The full variable domain, with the rest looked up from reference TRBV2 and TRBJ1-3, is EPEVTQTPSHQVTQMGQEVILRCVPISNHLYFYWYRQILGQKVEFLVSFYNNEISEKSEIFDDQFSVERPDGSNFTLKIRSTKLEDSAMYFCASSFDRGQGNTIYFGEGSWLTVV.

The chain carries TRBV9 and TRBJ2-1, with 9 bases fitting TRBD2. Germline CDR1 reads SGDLS; CDR2 reads YYNGEE. Germline trimming cut 4 bases from V and 5 bases from J; bases unmatched to any gene: 7. This CDR3 is 15 amino acids long. CDR3 DNA: TGTGCCAGCAGCAAGGGGCTAGCGGGGAACAATGAGCAGTTCTTC. Protein sequence: CASSKGLAGNNEQFF. The variable domain in full, completed from reference TRBV9 and TRBJ2-1, reads DSGVTQTPKHLITATGQRVTLRCSPRSGDLSVYWYQQSLDQGLQFLIQYYNGEERAKGNILERFSAQQFPDLHSELNLSSLELGDSALYFCASSKGLAGNNEQFFGPGTRLTVL.